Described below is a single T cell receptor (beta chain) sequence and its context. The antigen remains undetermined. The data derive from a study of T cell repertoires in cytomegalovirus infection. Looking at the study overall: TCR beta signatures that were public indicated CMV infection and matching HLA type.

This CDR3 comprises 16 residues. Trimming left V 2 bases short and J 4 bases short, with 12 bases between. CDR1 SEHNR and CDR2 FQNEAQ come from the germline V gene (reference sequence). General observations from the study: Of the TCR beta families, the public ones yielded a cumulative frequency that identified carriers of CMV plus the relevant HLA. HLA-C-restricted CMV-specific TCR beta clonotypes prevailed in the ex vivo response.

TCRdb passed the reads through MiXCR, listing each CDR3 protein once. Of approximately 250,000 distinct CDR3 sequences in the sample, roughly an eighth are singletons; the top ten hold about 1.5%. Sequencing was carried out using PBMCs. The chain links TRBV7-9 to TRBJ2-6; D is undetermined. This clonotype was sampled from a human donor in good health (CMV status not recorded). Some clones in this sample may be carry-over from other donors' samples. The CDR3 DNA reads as TGTGCCAGCAGCTTATTTTTCCCTTTGGGGGCCAACGTCCTGACTTTC. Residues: CASSLFFPLGANVLTF.